This T cell receptor (beta chain) was documented in a study of T-cell memory formation after mild COVID-19 (dated by TCRdb to the early 2020s). About the investigation overall: Most TCR sequence clusters were specific to one of the two donors. In a couple of donors, T-cell clones that expanded and contracted after mild COVID-19 were tracked by sequencing TCRalpha and TCRbeta repertoires over time. Two young, previously healthy adult volunteers, one female and one male, were included in the cohort.

The sequencing machine was an Illumina NovaSeq 6000. cDNA libraries for TCRalpha and TCRbeta were prepared by 5'RACE using constant-segment primers, with sample barcodes and unique molecular identifiers added. Trizol reagent was used to extract RNA from every sample. Amplification of the libraries took two PCR steps, and the second step added a second sample barcode plus Illumina TruSeq adapters. Libraries were sequenced on an Illumina NovaSeq with 2 x 150 bp paired-end reads. Per the authors' processing: Demultiplexing of reads and collapsing into UMI-guided consensus sequences were performed with migec v1.2.7. With mixcr v2.1.11, UMI consensuses were aligned to TRA and TRB V and J templates and assembled into clonotypes. Expanded or contracted clonotypes were those called significant by both edgeR and NoisET, with noise models trained on biological replicates. For edgeR calls, the thresholds were a false discovery rate-adjusted p below 0.01 and a log2 fold-change of 1. PCA with hierarchical clustering of max-normalized trajectories of the 1000 most abundant clonotypes was used as exploratory dynamics analysis. Each responding clone was given a CD4 or CD8 phenotype based on the CD4+ and CD8+ repertoires, which had been sequenced separately. Using fastp trimming at Q25 and MiXCR clonotype assembly, TCRdb reanalyzed the public sequencing data and kept in-frame beta chains. Rows with one shared CDR3 protein collapse into an entry with the most common genes and DNA. The V and J calls, along with clone size, are taken from TCRdb and not from the paper's own processing. The sample data list about 310,000 distinct CDR3 sequences, and approximately 19% of these were observed just once. Under 25% of the sample is taken by the ten largest.

The paper as a whole reports these results and caveats: SARS-CoV-2 specificity was not confirmed for the second-wave clones peaking on day 37. The study covered only a couple of mild cases, and larger cohorts including severe cases with pre-infection samples were considered necessary. The detection of some responding clones in pre-infection memory suggests that pre-existing cross-reactive memory T cells joined the SARS-CoV-2 response. Clones contracting from day 15 to 85 had balanced CD4/CD8 phenotypes, while a second wave expanding from day 15 to 37 was biased towards CD4+. Contracting CD4+ clones were found mainly in CM and EM memory subsets, while CD8+ clones were enriched in EMRA.

Trimming at the junction amounts to 2 bases on V and 7 bases on J, and the germline ends lie 9 bases apart. The germline V gene provides CDR1 SGHAT and CDR2 FQNNGV. There are 12 amino acids in the CDR3, from cysteine to valine inclusive. The retained sequence is limited to the CDR3, 36 bases, with the frame set at the first base. PBMCs were isolated by Ficoll-Paque density gradient centrifugation. On this clonotype itself: The specificity of this receptor is unknown. It has no much larger one-base neighbor in the sample; base qualities were not kept.

The receptor's source is a man aged 18 to 30 who had mild COVID-19 (a few samples of this study predate the infection). The sample titles of this study are shuffled in the database, so cell type and time point are left out; the donor was told from shared clones. The chain is assembled from TRBV11-2 and TRBJ2-7, with a weak D call of TRBD1 (6 bases match). The sequenced sample was PBMCs or a T cell subset sorted from them (not recorded which). CDR3 reads: CASSLTQGEQYV. The DNA is as follows: TGTGCCAGCAGCTTAACGCAGGGGGAGCAGTACGTC.